Here is one T cell receptor beta chain with its context. Indicated time point: sample taken at primary tumor resection. Whole RNA, which was extracted from tumor, nontumor lung tissue or frozen PBMC, was sequenced without any cell sorting. These data come from a study of spatial heterogeneity in lung cancer. TCRdb redid the calling of the 5' RACE reads with MiXCR, one entry per CDR3 protein. The sample has about 2,100 distinct CDR3 sequences, roughly 19% seen once. Germline V gene lookup returns CDR1 LNHNV and CDR2 YYDKDF (reference sequence). The CDR3 runs 12 residues. Deletions cut 4 bases from V and 1 base from J, with 4 bases between.

The clonotype originates from a male donor with early-stage non-small cell lung cancer. Sample: PBMCs, taken at surgery. The V and J genes are TRBV15 and TRBJ1-1; D gene unclear. CDR3 loop: CATSIQNTEAFF. The DNA for the CDR3 is TGTGCCACCAGCATTCAGAACACTGAAGCTTTCTTT.